These T cell receptor beta chains were read from a single sample in a study of a mutant IDH1 vaccine in newly diagnosed glioma. This table comes from immunoSEQ multiplex PCR, and its TCRdb copy is limited to in-frame clones, with some not included. The top ten hold 7.5% of the sample, which has roughly 86,000 clones, around 77% seen once. Sequencing was performed on PBMCs, taken from a glioma patient treated with radiotherapy, temozolomide or both. Source of these receptors: a man between 35 and 55 years old with glioma. The CDR3 runs from the conserved cysteine through the conserved F or W. The D gene is left open where the match is weak. Some rows mark clone size as missing; the rest say once, few, many or name a class of expanded clone.

clone_size,d_call,v_call,j_call,cdr3_nt,cdr3_aa
.,.,TRBV4-3,TRBJ2-1,TGCGCCAGCAGCCAAGAATTGGGGGGCAATGAGCAGTTCTTC,CASSQELGGNEQFF
.,.,TRBV10-3,TRBJ1-1,TGTGCCATCAGTACGGGACAAATGAACACTGAAGCTTTCTTT,CAISTGQMNTEAFF
.,TRBD1,TRBV11-2,TRBJ1-1,TGTGCCAGCAGCTTAGTAAGGACAGGCGAGGCTTTCTTT,CASSLVRTGEAFF
.,TRBD1,TRBV7-2,TRBJ1-6,TGTGCCAGCAGCTCGACAGGGGGTCTTAATAATTCACCCCTCCACTTT,CASSSTGGLNNSPLHF
.,.,TRBV11-2,TRBJ2-7,TGTGCCAGCAGCTTAGAGTTTCAAGGGAAGGGGACCCACTACGAGCAGTACTTC,CASSLEFQGKGTHYEQYF
.,.,TRBV6-5,TRBJ1-1,TGTGCCAGCAGTTACTTTAAGGGTCTGAACACTGAAGCTTTCTTT,CASSYFKGLNTEAFF
.,TRBD2,TRBV2,TRBJ2-2,TGTGCCAGCAGTGAGAGGGGACTAGCCGGCACCGGGGAGCTGTTTTTT,CASSERGLAGTGELFF
.,TRBD2,TRBV4-3,TRBJ2-1,TGCGCCAGCAGTACGGGACTAGCGGACTACAATGAGCAGTTCTTC,CASSTGLADYNEQFF
.,.,TRBV30,TRBJ2-5,TGTGCCTGGAGTGTGCGGTTTGGGCAAGAGACCCAGTACTTC,CAWSVRFGQETQYF
.,TRBD2,TRBV6-5,TRBJ2-7,TGTGCCAGCAGTTGGGCTAGCGGCCGCTCCTACGAGCAGTACTTC,CASSWASGRSYEQYF
.,TRBD1,TRBV7-6,TRBJ2-6,TGTGCCAGCAGCTTAGAGGGGACAGGGGTGACTGGGGCCAACGTCCTGACTTTC,CASSLEGTGVTGANVLTF
.,.,TRBV10-3,TRBJ1-2,TGTGCCATCAGTGAAGTAGTCTATGGCTACACCTTC,CAISEVVYGYTF
many,.,TRBV4-3,TRBJ2-2,TGCGCCAGCAGCCCCGGACAGCGTCCTCGGGACACCGGGGAGCTGTTTTTT,CASSPGQRPRDTGELFF
.,.,TRBV9,TRBJ2-5,TGTGCCAGCAGCGTAGGCACCTTGTCAGGCGGCCGGGAGACCCAGTACTTC,CASSVGTLSGGRETQYF
.,.,TRBV30,TRBJ1-1,TGTGCCTGGGGGGACTGGAACACTGAAGCTTTCTTT,CAWGDWNTEAFF
.,.,TRBV11-2,TRBJ2-7,TGTGCCAGCAGCTTAGCCGGCTCGCGGGGCCTAGCCTACGAGCAGTACTTC,CASSLAGSRGLAYEQYF
.,TRBD2,TRBV29-1,TRBJ2-1,TGCAGCGTTGCCCCTGCGGCGGGAGGGGTCTACAATGAGCAGTTCTTC,CSVAPAAGGVYNEQFF
.,.,TRBV20-1,TRBJ2-1,TGCAGTGGTCACAGTCTGAATGAGCAGTTCTTC,CSGHSLNEQFF
.,TRBD1,TRBV29-1,TRBJ2-3,TGCAGCGTTGAGGGGACAGTACCCTCTAGCACAGATACGCAGTATTTT,CSVEGTVPSSTDTQYF
.,.,TRBV5-1,TRBJ1-1,TGCGCCAGCAGCTCCACCTCGGGGGCCAGGATGAACACTGAAGCTTTCTTT,CASSSTSGARMNTEAFF
.,TRBD1,TRBV4-3,TRBJ2-2,TGCGCCAGCAGCCAAAGGGGACAGAACGGGGAGCTGTTTTTT,CASSQRGQNGELFF
.,TRBD1,TRBV18,TRBJ2-1,TGTGCCAGCTCACCAAAATTAGACAGGGGAAGGGGTGAGCAGTTCTTC,CASSPKLDRGRGEQFF
.,TRBD2,TRBV2,TRBJ2-1,TGTGCCAGCAGTGAGGTAGCGGGGGCCTACAATGAGCAGTTCTTC,CASSEVAGAYNEQFF
.,TRBD1,TRBV11-2,TRBJ1-2,TGTGCCAGCAGCTTAGGAAACAGGGGGGAAGGCTACACCTTC,CASSLGNRGEGYTF
.,.,TRBV5-4,TRBJ1-3,TGTGCCAGCAGCCCCACAATCTCTGGAAACACCATATATTTT,CASSPTISGNTIYF
.,TRBD1,TRBV5-1,TRBJ2-7,TGCGCCAGCAGCTTGGATGGACAGGCCTACGAGCAGTACTTC,CASSLDGQAYEQYF
.,.,TRBV19,TRBJ2-5,TGTGCCAGTAGTGTTTTAATACAAGAGACCCAGTACTTC,CASSVLIQETQYF
.,TRBD1,TRBV7-2,TRBJ2-7,TGTGCCAGCAGTTTAGGAAACACAGGGGGCGAGCAGTACTTC,CASSLGNTGGEQYF
.,.,TRBV6-5,TRBJ1-1,TGTGCCAGCAGTTTAGGGGCGAGCACTGAAGCTTTCTTT,CASSLGASTEAFF
once,.,TRBV15,TRBJ2-1,TGTGCCACCAGCAGAACGGGAGCCGGAAATGAGCAGTTCTTC,CATSRTGAGNEQFF
.,.,TRBV19,TRBJ2-3,TGTGCCAGTAGTCGCCGCCTGGATACGCAGTATTTT,CASSRRLDTQYF
.,.,TRBV6-4,TRBJ2-1,TGTGCCAGCAGTGCAGGGAGGTCATATGAGCAGTTCTTC,CASSAGRSYEQFF
.,.,TRBV19,TRBJ1-6,TGTGCCAGTAGTATCCGACAGAAAAATTCACCCCTCCACTTT,CASSIRQKNSPLHF
.,TRBD2,TRBV11-2,TRBJ2-3,TGTGCCAGTCGAGCGGGGGGATCAGATACGCAGTATTTT,CASRAGGSDTQYF
.,TRBD2,TRBV28,TRBJ2-7,TGTGCCAGCAGTGCACTGACTAGCGTCTACGAGCAGTACTTC,CASSALTSVYEQYF
.,.,TRBV7-2,TRBJ1-5,TGTGCCAGCACCCGAGGGGCGAGTGGCAATCAGCCCCAGCATTTT,CASTRGASGNQPQHF
once,.,TRBV30,TRBJ2-1,TGTGCCTGGAGTCGCCGGGGTGAGCAGTTCTTC,CAWSRRGEQFF
.,TRBD1,TRBV4-3,TRBJ1-2,TGCGCCAGCAGCCAAGATTGGGATGAGACAGGGTCTAACTATGGCTACACCTTC,CASSQDWDETGSNYGYTF
once,.,TRBV14,TRBJ2-3,TGTGCCAGCAGCCGCACAGATACGCAGTATTTT,CASSRTDTQYF
.,.,TRBV7-9,TRBJ2-1,TGTGCCAGCAGCGCCGCCGTGCTGAGCTCCTACAATGAGCAGTTCTTC,CASSAAVLSSYNEQFF
.,.,TRBV5-4,TRBJ2-7,TGTGCCAGCAGCTTTGCGTCTAGGCCCTACGAGCAGTACTTC,CASSFASRPYEQYF
.,.,TRBV7-2,TRBJ2-7,TGTGCCAGCAGCTTACAGGAATCCTACGAGCAGTACTTC,CASSLQESYEQYF
.,.,TRBV7-2,TRBJ2-1,TGTGCCAGCAGCTTAGGGAGGGCCAGCTCCTACAATGAGCAGTTCTTC,CASSLGRASSYNEQFF